These 2 T cell receptor beta chains were sequenced from one sample in a study of beta chain features in type 1 diabetes. TCRB transcripts that were expressed got sequenced, as all of the isolated RNA had been reverse transcribed. Assay: immunoSEQ multiplex PCR; the TCRdb copy retains only in-frame clones and omits some. This table holds under 800,000 clones, 15% to 19% found once. The sequenced sample consisted of naive CD4+ T cells from blood. These TCRs come from a man between 18 and 35 years old in good health.

The chain links TRBV6-5 to TRBJ2-7; D is perhaps TRBD1 (6 bases). The V end lost 11 bases, the J end lost 1 base, and 12 bases lay between the germline ends. The CDR3 spans 12 residues. CDR1 and CDR2 (germline): MNHEY, SVGAGI. The CDR3 region is CAALDSSYEQYF. CDR3 DNA sequence: TGTGCCGCCCTGGACAGTTCCTACGAGCAGTACTTC.

The chain recombines TRBV7-2 with TRBJ2-2; TRBD2 is a possible D gene (6 bases). The CDR3 extends over 14 amino acids. Germline V lookup: CDR1 SGHTA, CDR2 FQGNSA. V was trimmed by 0 bases and J by 6 bases, leaving 8 bases between them. The CDR3 loop is CASSLAAGPGELFF. The CDR3 nucleotides are TGTGCCAGCAGCTTAGCGGCGGGGCCCGGGGAGCTGTTTTTT.